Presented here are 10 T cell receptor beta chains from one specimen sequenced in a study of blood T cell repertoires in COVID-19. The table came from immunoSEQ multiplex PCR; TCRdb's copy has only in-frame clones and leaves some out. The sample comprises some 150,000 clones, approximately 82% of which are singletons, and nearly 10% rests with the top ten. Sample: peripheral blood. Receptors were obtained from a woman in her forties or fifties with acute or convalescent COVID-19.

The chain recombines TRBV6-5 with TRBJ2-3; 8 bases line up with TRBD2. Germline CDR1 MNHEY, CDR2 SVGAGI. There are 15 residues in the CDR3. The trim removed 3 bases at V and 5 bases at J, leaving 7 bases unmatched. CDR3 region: CASSYSGEDLDTQYF. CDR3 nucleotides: TGTGCCAGCAGTTATAGCGGGGAGGACTTAGATACGCAGTATTTT.

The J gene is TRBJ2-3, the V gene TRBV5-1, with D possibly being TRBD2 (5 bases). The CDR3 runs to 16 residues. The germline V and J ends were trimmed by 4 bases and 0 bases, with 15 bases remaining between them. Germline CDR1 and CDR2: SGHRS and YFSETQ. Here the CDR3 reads CASSRTGDYSTDTQYF. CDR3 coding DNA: TGCGCCAGCAGCCGGACCGGGGATTACAGCACAGATACGCAGTATTTT.

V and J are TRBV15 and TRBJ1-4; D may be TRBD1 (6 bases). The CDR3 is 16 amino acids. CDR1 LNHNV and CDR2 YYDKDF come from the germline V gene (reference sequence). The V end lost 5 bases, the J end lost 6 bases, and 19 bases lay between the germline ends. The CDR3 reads CATSQTPGVDYEKLFF. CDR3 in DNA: TGTGCCACCAGCCAAACTCCAGGGGTGGACTATGAAAAACTGTTTTTT.

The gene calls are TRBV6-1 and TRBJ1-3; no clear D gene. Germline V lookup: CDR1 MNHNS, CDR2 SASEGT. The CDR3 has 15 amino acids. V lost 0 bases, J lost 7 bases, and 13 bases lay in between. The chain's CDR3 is CASSEALLGGNTIYF. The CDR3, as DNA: TGTGCCAGCAGTGAAGCGCTTCTGGGAGGGAACACCATATATTTT.

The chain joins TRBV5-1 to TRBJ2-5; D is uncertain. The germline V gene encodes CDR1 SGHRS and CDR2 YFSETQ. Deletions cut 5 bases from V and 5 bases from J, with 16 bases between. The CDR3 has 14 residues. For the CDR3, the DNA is TGCGCCAGCAGGGGCGCTAACCCCTGGGAGACCCAGTACTTC. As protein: CASRGANPWETQYF.

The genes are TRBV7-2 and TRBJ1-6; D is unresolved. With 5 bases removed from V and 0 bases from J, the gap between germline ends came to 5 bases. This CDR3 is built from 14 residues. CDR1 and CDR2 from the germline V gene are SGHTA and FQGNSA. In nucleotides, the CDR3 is TGTGCCAGCAGCCCCAGCTCCTATAATTCACCCCTCCACTTT. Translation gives CASSPSSYNSPLHF. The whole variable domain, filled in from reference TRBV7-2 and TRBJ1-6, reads GAGVSQSPSNKVTEKGKDVELRCDPISGHTALYWYRQSLGQGLEFLIYFQGNSAPDKSGLPSDRFSAERTGGSVSTLTIQRTQQEDSAVYLCASSPSSYNSPLHFGNGTRLTVT.

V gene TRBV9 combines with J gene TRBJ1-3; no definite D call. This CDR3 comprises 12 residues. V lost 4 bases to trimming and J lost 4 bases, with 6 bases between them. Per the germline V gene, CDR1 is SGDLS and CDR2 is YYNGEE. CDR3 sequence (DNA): TGTGCCAGCAGCCCCAGGGGAAACACCATATATTTT. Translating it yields CASSPRGNTIYF.

The CDR3 protein is CASSLEGLQERINEKLFF. CDR3 in DNA: TGTGCCAGCAGCTTAGAGGGACTTCAAGAGAGAATCAATGAAAAACTGTTTTTT. J is TRBJ1-4 and V is TRBV7-9, with D maybe TRBD1 (5 bases). Germline V gene data show CDR1 as SEHNR and CDR2 as FQNEAQ (reference sequence). Trimming removed 1 base at V and 5 bases at J, with 20 bases between. The CDR3 sequence is 18 residues long. The full variable domain, its missing parts supplied by reference TRBV7-9 and TRBJ1-4, is DTGVSQNPRHKITKRGQNVTFRCDPISEHNRLYWYRQTLGQGPEFLTYFQNEAQLEKSRLLSDRFSAERPKGSFSTLEIQRTEQGDSAMYLCASSLEGLQERINEKLFFGSGTQLSVL.

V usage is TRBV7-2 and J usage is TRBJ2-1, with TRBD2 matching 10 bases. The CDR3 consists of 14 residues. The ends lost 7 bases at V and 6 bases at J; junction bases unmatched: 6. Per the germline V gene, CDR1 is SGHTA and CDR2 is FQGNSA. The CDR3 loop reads CASTPGLASNEQFF. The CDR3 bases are TGTGCCAGCACTCCGGGACTAGCGAGCAATGAGCAGTTCTTC.

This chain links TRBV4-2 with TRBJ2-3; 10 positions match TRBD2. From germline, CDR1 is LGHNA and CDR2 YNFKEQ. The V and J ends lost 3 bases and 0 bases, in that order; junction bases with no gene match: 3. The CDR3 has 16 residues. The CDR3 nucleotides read TGTGCCAGCAGCCAGGGGACTAGCGAAAGCACAGATACGCAGTATTTT. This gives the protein CASSQGTSESTDTQYF.